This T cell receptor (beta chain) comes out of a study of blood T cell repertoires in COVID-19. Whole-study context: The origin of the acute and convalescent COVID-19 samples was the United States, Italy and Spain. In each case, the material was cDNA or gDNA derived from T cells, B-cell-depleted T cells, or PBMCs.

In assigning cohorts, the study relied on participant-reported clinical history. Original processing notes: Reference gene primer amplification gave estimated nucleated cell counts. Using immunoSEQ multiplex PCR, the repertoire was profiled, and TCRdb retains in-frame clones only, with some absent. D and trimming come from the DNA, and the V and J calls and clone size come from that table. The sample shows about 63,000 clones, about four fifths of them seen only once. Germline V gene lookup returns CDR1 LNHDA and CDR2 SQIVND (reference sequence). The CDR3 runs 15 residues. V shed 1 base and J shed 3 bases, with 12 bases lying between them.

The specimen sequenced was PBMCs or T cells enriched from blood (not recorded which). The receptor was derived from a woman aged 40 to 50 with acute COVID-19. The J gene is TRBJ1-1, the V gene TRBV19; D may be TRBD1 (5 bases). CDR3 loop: CASSIGGGRDTEAFF. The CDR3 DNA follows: TGTGCCAGTAGTATAGGGGGGGGTAGGGACACTGAAGCTTTCTTT.